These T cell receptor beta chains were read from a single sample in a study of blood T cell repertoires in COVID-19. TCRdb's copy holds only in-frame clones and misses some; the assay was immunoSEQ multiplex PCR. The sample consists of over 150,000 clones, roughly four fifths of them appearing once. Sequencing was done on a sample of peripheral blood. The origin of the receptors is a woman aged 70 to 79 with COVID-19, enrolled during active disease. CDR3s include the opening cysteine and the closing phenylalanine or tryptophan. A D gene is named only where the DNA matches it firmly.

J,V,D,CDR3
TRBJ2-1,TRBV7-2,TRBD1,CASRPAGGHSYNEQFF
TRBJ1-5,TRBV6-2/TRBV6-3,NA,CASSSDKGKSNQPQHF
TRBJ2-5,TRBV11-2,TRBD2,CASMEARGAWETQYF
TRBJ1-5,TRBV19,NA,CASSPSRNQPQHF
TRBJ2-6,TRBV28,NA,CASSLTHLSGANVLTF
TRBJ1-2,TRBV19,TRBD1,CASSITGGGYGYTF
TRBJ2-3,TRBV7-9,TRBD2,CASSFRTSGSADTQYF
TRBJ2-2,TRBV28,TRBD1,CASNPGTGDTGELFF
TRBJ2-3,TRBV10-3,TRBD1,CAISESPGQGAPDTQYF
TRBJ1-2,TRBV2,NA,CASSDVRQTYGYTF
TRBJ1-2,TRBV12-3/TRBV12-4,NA,CASSLSGYYGYTF
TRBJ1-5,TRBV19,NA,CASSHQAPSNQPQHF
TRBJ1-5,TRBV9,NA,CASSVGTVNQPQHF
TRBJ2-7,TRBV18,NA,CASSPAGLREQYF
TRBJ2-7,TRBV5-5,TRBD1,CASSFGGRQGAYEQYF
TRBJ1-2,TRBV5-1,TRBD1,CASSSVGTGNLVNYGYTF
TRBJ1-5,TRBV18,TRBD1,CASSPYGRQGDGQPQHF
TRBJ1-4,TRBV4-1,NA,CASSQQATNEKLFF
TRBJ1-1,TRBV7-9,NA,CASSPRGLNTEAFF
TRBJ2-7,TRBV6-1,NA,CASSAPSQGAGYEQYF
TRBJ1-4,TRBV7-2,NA,CASSYRATNEKLFF
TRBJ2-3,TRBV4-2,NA,CASSRTRAVSTDTQYF
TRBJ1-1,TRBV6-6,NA,CASRLRDSEAFF
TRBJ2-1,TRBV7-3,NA,CASSLGAGDGSEQFF
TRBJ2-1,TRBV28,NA,CASSLFVTGLRGNEQFF
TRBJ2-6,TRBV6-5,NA,CASFAGKSGANVLTF
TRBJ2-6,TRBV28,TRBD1,CASTGASSGANVLTF
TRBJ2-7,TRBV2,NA,CASSGGQSPYEQYF
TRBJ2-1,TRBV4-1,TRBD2,CASSQGPSGRSNEQFF
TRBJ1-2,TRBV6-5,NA,CASKAGNYGYTF
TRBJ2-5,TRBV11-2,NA,CASSFGRVGQETQYF
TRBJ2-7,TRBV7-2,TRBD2,CASSLAGGPQEQYF
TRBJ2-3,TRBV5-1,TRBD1,CASSLAAGQGSTDTQYF
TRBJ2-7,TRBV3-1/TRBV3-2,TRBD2,CASSNRLAGSEQYF
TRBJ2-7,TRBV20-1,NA,CSASDNLGLSYF
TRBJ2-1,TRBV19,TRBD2,CASNYGLAGSNEQFF
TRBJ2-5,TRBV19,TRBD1,CASSNWDRGQETQYF
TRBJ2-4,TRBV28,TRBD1,CASSLPGTGGDIQYF
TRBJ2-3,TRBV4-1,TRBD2,CASSLQGLAGGPTITDTQYF
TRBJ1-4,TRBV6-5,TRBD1,CASKGQGEPNEKLFF
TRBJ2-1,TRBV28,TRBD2,CASSLSPGGSSYNEQFF
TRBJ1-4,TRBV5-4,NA,CASSLDGLNNEKLFF
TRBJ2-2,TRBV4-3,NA,CASSQSAGTNTGELFF
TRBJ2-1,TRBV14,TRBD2,CASSSRLAGGGEQFF
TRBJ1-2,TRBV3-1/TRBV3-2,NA,CASTKVSGVPAAGDGYTF
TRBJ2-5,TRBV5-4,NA,CASSLARQETQYF
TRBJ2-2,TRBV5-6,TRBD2,CASSLGLGATGELFF
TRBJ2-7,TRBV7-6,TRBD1,CASSLTGGGRYEQYF
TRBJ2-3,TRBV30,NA,CAWRPRGTRDTQYF